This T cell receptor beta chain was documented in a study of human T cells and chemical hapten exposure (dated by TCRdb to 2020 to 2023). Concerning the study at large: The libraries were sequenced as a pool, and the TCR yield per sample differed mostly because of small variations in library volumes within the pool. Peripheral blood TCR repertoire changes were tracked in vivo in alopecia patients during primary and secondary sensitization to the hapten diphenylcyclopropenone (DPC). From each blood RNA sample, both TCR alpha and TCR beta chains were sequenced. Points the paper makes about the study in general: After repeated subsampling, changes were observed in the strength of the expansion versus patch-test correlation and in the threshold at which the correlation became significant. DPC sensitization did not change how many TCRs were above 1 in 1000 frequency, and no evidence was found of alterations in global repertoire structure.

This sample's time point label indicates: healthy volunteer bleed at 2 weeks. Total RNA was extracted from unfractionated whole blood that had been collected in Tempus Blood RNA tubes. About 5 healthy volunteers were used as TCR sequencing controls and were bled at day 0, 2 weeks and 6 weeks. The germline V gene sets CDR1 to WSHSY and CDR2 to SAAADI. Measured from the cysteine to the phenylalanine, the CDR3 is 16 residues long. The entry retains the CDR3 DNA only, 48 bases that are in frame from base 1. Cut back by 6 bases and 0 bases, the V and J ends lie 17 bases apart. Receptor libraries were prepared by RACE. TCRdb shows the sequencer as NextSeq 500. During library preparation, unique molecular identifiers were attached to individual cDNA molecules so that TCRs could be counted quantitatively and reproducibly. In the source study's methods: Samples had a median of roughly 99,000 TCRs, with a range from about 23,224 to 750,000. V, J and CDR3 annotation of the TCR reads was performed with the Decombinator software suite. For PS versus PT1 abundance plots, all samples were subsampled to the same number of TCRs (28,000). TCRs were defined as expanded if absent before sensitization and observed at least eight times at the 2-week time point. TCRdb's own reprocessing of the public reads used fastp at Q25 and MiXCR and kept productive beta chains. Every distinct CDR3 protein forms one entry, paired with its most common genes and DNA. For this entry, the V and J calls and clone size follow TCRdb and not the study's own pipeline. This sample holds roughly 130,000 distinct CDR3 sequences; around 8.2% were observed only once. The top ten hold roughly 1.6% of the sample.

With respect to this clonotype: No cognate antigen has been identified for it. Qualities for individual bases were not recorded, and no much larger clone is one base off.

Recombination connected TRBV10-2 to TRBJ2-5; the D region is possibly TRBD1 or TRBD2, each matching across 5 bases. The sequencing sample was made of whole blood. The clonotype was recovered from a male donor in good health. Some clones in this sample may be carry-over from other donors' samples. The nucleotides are TGCGCCAGCAGGGGGGTTCGCGCCTCGTACCAAGAGACCCAGTACTTC. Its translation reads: CASRGVRASYQETQYF.